This T cell receptor (beta chain) comes out of a study of blood T cell repertoires in COVID-19. Study at large: T cells, B-cell-depleted T cells, or PBMCs supplied cDNA or gDNA.

The J segment lost 4 bases and the V segment lost 5 bases, leaving 2 bases of the junction unmatched. Germline V CDR1 and CDR2: SGHTA, FQGNSA. CDR3 size: 13 residues. Per the original data handling: Reference gene primers were amplified, and this amplification served to estimate nucleated cell counts. Profiling relied on immunoSEQ multiplex PCR, and the TCRdb table lists in-frame clones only, not all of them. Clone size and V and J calls were adopted from that table, with D and trimming inferred from the DNA. This repertoire shows around 160,000 clones, about 90% found once; its top ten account for about 2.3%.

V gene TRBV7-2 combines with J gene TRBJ2-5, with TRBD1 matching over 9 bases. This receptor was obtained from a human donor in a cohort sampled during active COVID-19. Sequenced: peripheral blood. Written as DNA, the CDR3 is TGTGCCAGCAGCCGGGACAGGGTAGAGACCCAGTACTTC. As protein: CASSRDRVETQYF.